These T cell receptor beta chains were read from a single sample in a study of T cells in Graves' hyperthyroidism and ophthalmopathy. TCRdb re-called the multiplex PCR reads with MiXCR, one entry per CDR3 protein. This table holds approximately 360,000 distinct CDR3 sequences, approximately 14% found once. Sequenced input: blood. The source of these receptors is a woman younger than 35 with Graves' hyperthyroidism that later progressed to Graves' ophthalmopathy. CDR3s include the opening cysteine and the closing phenylalanine or tryptophan. Each record gives: CDR3 protein, CDR3 DNA, clone size, D gene, J gene, V gene. The D gene is left open where the match is weak. Not every row has a clone size; where given, it reads once, few, many or a size class.

CDR3: CASRTSGLTDTQYF
DNA: TGTGCCAGTCGCACTAGCGGACTCACAGATACGCAGTATTTT
size: few
D: TRBD2
J: TRBJ2-3
V: TRBV19

CDR3: CASSRMQGGNQPQHF
DNA: TGTGCCAGCTCACGGATGCAAGGGGGCAATCAGCCCCAGCATTTT
size: many
D: .
J: TRBJ1-5
V: TRBV18

CDR3: CATSRPGQPYEQYF
DNA: TGTGCCACCAGCAGACCTGGACAGCCCTACGAGCAGTACTTC
size: few
D: .
J: TRBJ2-7
V: TRBV15

CDR3: CASSHLGTSGNTIYF
DNA: TGTGCCAGCAGCCACCTCGGGACGTCTGGAAACACCATATATTTT
size: few
D: .
J: TRBJ1-3
V: TRBV14

CDR3: CSVGGQGDGYTF
DNA: TGCAGCGTTGGAGGACAGGGGGATGGCTACACCTTC
size: many
D: TRBD1
J: TRBJ1-2
V: TRBV29-1

CDR3: CASNLQGSKNIQYF
DNA: TGTGCCAGCAATTTACAGGGTTCCAAAAACATTCAGTACTTC
size: few
D: .
J: TRBJ2-4
V: TRBV6-1

CDR3: CASSSDRNYGYTF
DNA: TGTGCCAGCAGTTCGGACAGGAACTATGGCTACACCTTC
size: many
D: TRBD1
J: TRBJ1-2
V: TRBV2

CDR3: CSKRGEGYEQYF
DNA: TGCAGCAAGAGAGGGGAAGGCTACGAGCAGTACTTC
size: many
D: .
J: TRBJ2-7
V: TRBV20-1

CDR3: CASTPVIGELFF
DNA: TGTGCCAGCACCCCCGTGATCGGGGAGCTGTTTTTT
size: few
D: .
J: TRBJ2-2
V: TRBV7-9

CDR3: CSVLSLHSQETQYF
DNA: TGCAGCGTCCTATCACTCCACTCACAAGAGACCCAGTACTTC
size: .
D: .
J: TRBJ2-5
V: TRBV29-1

CDR3: CASSPPSDRGYTF
DNA: TGTGCCAGCTCACCACCATCAGACAGGGGATATACCTTC
size: once
D: TRBD1
J: TRBJ1-2
V: TRBV18

CDR3: CSARPRLYGYTF
DNA: TGCAGTGCTAGGCCGAGACTGTATGGCTACACCTTC
size: few
D: .
J: TRBJ1-2
V: TRBV20-1

CDR3: CAWDASSGNTIYF
DNA: TGTGCGTGGGACGCAAGCTCTGGAAACACCATATATTTT
size: many
D: .
J: TRBJ1-3
V: TRBV30

CDR3: CASSLATSVQETQYF
DNA: TGTGCCAGCAGCTTAGCGACTAGCGTGCAGGAGACCCAGTACTTC
size: many
D: TRBD2
J: TRBJ2-5
V: TRBV7-6

CDR3: CASSKASGRDRYEQYF
DNA: TGTGCCAGCAGTAAAGCTAGCGGGAGGGATCGGTACGAGCAGTACTTC
size: many
D: TRBD2
J: TRBJ2-7
V: TRBV28

CDR3: CASSPNGWASYNEQFF
DNA: TGTGCCAGCTCACCGAACGGCTGGGCCAGCTACAATGAGCAGTTCTTC
size: .
D: .
J: TRBJ2-1
V: TRBV18

CDR3: CSARDGPWYQPQHF
DNA: TGCAGTGCTAGAGACGGGCCTTGGTATCAGCCCCAGCATTTT
size: many
D: .
J: TRBJ1-5
V: TRBV20-1

CDR3: CASSRQLAKNIQYF
DNA: TGTGCCAGCAGTCGACAACTAGCCAAAAACATTCAGTACTTC
size: few
D: .
J: TRBJ2-4
V: TRBV2

CDR3: CASRIQGNQETQYF
DNA: TGTGCCAGCAGAATACAGGGTAACCAAGAGACCCAGTACTTC
size: .
D: .
J: TRBJ2-5
V: TRBV28

CDR3: CASSLAGGGEKLFF
DNA: TGTGCCAGCAGTTTAGCCGGGGGAGGTGAAAAACTGTTTTTT
size: few
D: .
J: TRBJ1-4
V: TRBV12-3/TRBV12-4

CDR3: CASSLDYEYEQYF
DNA: TGTGCCAGCAGCTTGGACTACGAATACGAGCAGTACTTC
size: few
D: .
J: TRBJ2-7
V: TRBV5-6

CDR3: CASSPTGVGANNSPLHF
DNA: TGTGCCAGCAGTCCCACAGGCGTGGGGGCAAATAATTCACCCCTCCACTTT
size: many
D: .
J: TRBJ1-6
V: TRBV2

CDR3: CASSHAGGGETQYF
DNA: TGTGCCAGCAGCCACGCGGGAGGGGGAGAGACCCAGTACTTC
size: many
D: TRBD2
J: TRBJ2-5
V: TRBV12-3/TRBV12-4

CDR3: CSARDAGKVENIQYF
DNA: TGCAGTGCTAGAGATGCCGGGAAAGTGGAAAACATTCAGTACTTC
size: many
D: .
J: TRBJ2-4
V: TRBV20-1

CDR3: CASSAGTSRGYEQFF
DNA: TGTGCCAGCAGTGCGGGGACTAGCAGAGGCTATGAGCAGTTCTTC
size: many
D: TRBD2
J: TRBJ2-1
V: TRBV2

CDR3: CASSQDKGSLSYEQYF
DNA: TGTGCCAGCAGCCAAGATAAGGGATCCCTCTCCTACGAGCAGTACTTC
size: .
D: .
J: TRBJ2-7
V: TRBV4-2

CDR3: CATSDPGLAGDEQYF
DNA: TGTGCCACCAGTGATCCGGGACTAGCGGGAGACGAGCAGTACTTC
size: many
D: TRBD2
J: TRBJ2-7
V: TRBV24-1

CDR3: CASSLGPGPYEQYF
DNA: TGTGCCAGCAGTTTAGGCCCAGGCCCCTACGAGCAGTACTTC
size: many
D: .
J: TRBJ2-7
V: TRBV28

CDR3: CASSHPGQGKGYTF
DNA: TGCGCCAGCAGCCATCCTGGACAGGGGAAAGGCTACACCTTC
size: few
D: TRBD1
J: TRBJ1-2
V: TRBV4-1

CDR3: CASSLETAYNEQFF
DNA: TGTGCCAGCAGTTTAGAGACGGCTTACAATGAGCAGTTCTTC
size: .
D: .
J: TRBJ2-1
V: TRBV27

CDR3: CSVAQGQGTDTQYF
DNA: TGCAGCGTTGCTCAAGGGCAGGGAACAGATACGCAGTATTTT
size: many
D: .
J: TRBJ2-3
V: TRBV29-1

CDR3: CASSFRTKSHYEQYF
DNA: TGTGCCAGCAGCTTTCGGACAAAAAGCCACTACGAGCAGTACTTC
size: .
D: .
J: TRBJ2-7
V: TRBV3-1

CDR3: CASSVVGTPSYNEQFF
DNA: TGTGCCAGCAGCGTAGTCGGGACACCCTCCTACAATGAGCAGTTCTTC
size: many
D: .
J: TRBJ2-1
V: TRBV9

CDR3: CASSLRLAGSETQYF
DNA: TGTGCCAGCAGTTTAAGGCTAGCGGGAAGCGAGACCCAGTACTTC
size: few
D: TRBD2
J: TRBJ2-5
V: TRBV27

CDR3: CASTWVGNYNEQFF
DNA: TGTGCCAGCACTTGGGTGGGGAACTACAATGAGCAGTTCTTC
size: many
D: .
J: TRBJ2-1
V: TRBV6-1

CDR3: CASSSGSYNEQFF
DNA: TGTGCCAGCAGTTCTGGATCCTACAATGAGCAGTTCTTC
size: many
D: .
J: TRBJ2-1
V: TRBV6-5

CDR3: CASSSMGDTQYF
DNA: TGTGCCAGCAGCTCCATGGGTGATACGCAGTATTTT
size: .
D: .
J: TRBJ2-3
V: TRBV11-3

CDR3: CASSKRFTDTQYF
DNA: TGTGCCAGTAGTAAGCGGTTCACAGATACGCAGTATTTT
size: .
D: .
J: TRBJ2-3
V: TRBV19

CDR3: CASSAMGLAGLEQETQYF
DNA: TGTGCCAGCAGCGCCATGGGACTAGCGGGATTAGAGCAAGAGACCCAGTACTTC
size: many
D: TRBD2
J: TRBJ2-5
V: TRBV11-2

CDR3: CASRSNPNQPQHF
DNA: TGTGCCAGCAGGTCCAACCCCAATCAGCCCCAGCATTTT
size: .
D: .
J: TRBJ1-5
V: TRBV2

CDR3: CASSIRHLAATREVSDTQYF
DNA: TGTGCCAGTAGTATACGGCACCTAGCCGCGACTAGAGAGGTTTCAGATACGCAGTATTTT
size: .
D: .
J: TRBJ2-3
V: TRBV19

CDR3: CASSQTSGRSHF
DNA: TGTGCCAGCAGCCAAACTAGCGGGAGGAGTCACTTC
size: few
D: TRBD2
J: TRBJ2-7
V: TRBV14

CDR3: CASSPKDSSYEQYF
DNA: TGTGCCAGCAGCCCGAAGGACAGTTCCTACGAGCAGTACTTC
size: many
D: .
J: TRBJ2-7
V: TRBV6-1

CDR3: CASSQQTASGSGEQFF
DNA: TGCGCCAGCAGCCAACAGACTGCTAGCGGGAGCGGTGAGCAGTTCTTC
size: .
D: TRBD2
J: TRBJ2-1
V: TRBV3-1

CDR3: CSARDLAGGDVEQYF
DNA: TGCAGTGCTAGAGATTTGGCGGGAGGGGACGTCGAGCAGTACTTC
size: many
D: TRBD2
J: TRBJ2-7
V: TRBV20-1

CDR3: CASSLIGLAMYNEQFF
DNA: TGTGCCAGCAGCTTAATAGGACTAGCGATGTACAATGAGCAGTTCTTC
size: .
D: TRBD2
J: TRBJ2-1
V: TRBV7-2

CDR3: CASSQDGLNQHF
DNA: TGCGCCAGCAGCCAAGATGGCCTCAATCAGCATTTT
size: .
D: .
J: TRBJ1-5
V: TRBV4-1

CDR3: CASSLVRQPNTEAFF
DNA: TGTGCCAGCAGTTTAGTGAGACAGCCTAACACTGAAGCTTTCTTT
size: many
D: .
J: TRBJ1-1
V: TRBV28

CDR3: CASSLWTGGGGYEQYF
DNA: TGTGCCAGCAGCTTATGGACCGGGGGCGGGGGCTACGAGCAGTACTTC
size: .
D: .
J: TRBJ2-7
V: TRBV7-8

CDR3: CASSTGTGGYEQYF
DNA: TGTGCCAGCAGCACCGGGACAGGGGGCTACGAGCAGTACTTC
size: many
D: TRBD1
J: TRBJ2-7
V: TRBV11-3

CDR3: CASSPKTEQFF
DNA: TGTGCCAGCTCACCGAAGACAGAGCAGTTCTTC
size: many
D: .
J: TRBJ2-1
V: TRBV18

CDR3: CASNQGNEQFF
DNA: TGTGCCAGCAATCAGGGTAATGAGCAGTTCTTC
size: .
D: .
J: TRBJ2-1
V: TRBV27

CDR3: CASSLRPGPSYNEQFF
DNA: TGTGCCAGCAGCCTTAGACCGGGGCCTAGCTACAATGAGCAGTTCTTC
size: many
D: .
J: TRBJ2-1
V: TRBV7-9

CDR3: CASSLFGTGLEQYF
DNA: TGTGCCAGCAGCTTATTCGGGACTGGCTTGGAGCAGTACTTC
size: .
D: .
J: TRBJ2-7
V: TRBV11-2